One sample yielded the 13 T cell receptor beta chains listed below, sequenced in a study of blood T cell repertoires in COVID-19 (TCRdb year 2020). Library generation was performed with the immunoSEQ multiplex PCR assay. TCRdb carries this immuneACCESS record with in-frame sequences only. Its versions omit some clonotypes, under half of them owing to an unresolved V gene in the studies checked, with the rest unexplained. In this sample the table shows around 70,000 clones, around three quarters of which occur a single time. The biggest ten clones account for 15% of the sample. Sequenced sample: peripheral blood. The receptors come from a human donor in a cohort sampled during active COVID-19.

V is TRBV19 and J is TRBJ2-7; the D is unclear. The CDR3 runs to 13 residues. Germline values: CDR1 LNHDA, CDR2 SQIVND (reference sequence). Trimming removed 4 bases from V and 3 bases from J, with 10 bases in between. The DNA of the CDR3 is TGTGCCAGTAGTAGAATTCGCGGCTACGAGCAGTACTTC. It codes for CASSRIRGYEQYF. The variable domain in full, with the rest retrieved from reference TRBV19 and TRBJ2-7, is DGGITQSPKYLFRKEGQNVTLSCEQNLNHDAMYWYRQDPGQGLRLIYYSQIVNDFQKGDIAEGYSVSREKKESFPLTVTSAQKNPTAFYLCASSRIRGYEQYFGPGTRLTVT.

This sequence joins TRBV6-1 and TRBJ1-6, with D unclear. There are 15 residues in the CDR3. Germline V gene lookup returns CDR1 MNHNS and CDR2 SASEGT. Trimming took 3 bases from V and 10 from J, leaving 16 bases between them. CDR3 amino acids: CASSDSGEPGSPLHF. The CDR3 nucleotides are TGTGCCAGCAGTGATAGTGGGGAACCGGGGTCACCCCTCCACTTT.

The chain carries TRBV30 and TRBJ1-5; possibly TRBD1 for D (6 bases). CDR3 size: 15 residues. Per germline, CDR1 GTSNPN and CDR2 SVGIG (reference sequence). Trimming shortened V by 3 bases and J by 2 bases, and 14 bases separated the two germline ends. The CDR3 loop is CAWRAGAAGNQPQHF. As DNA, the CDR3 is TGTGCCTGGAGGGCGGGGGCGGCAGGCAATCAGCCCCAGCATTTT.

The genes are TRBV19 and TRBJ1-2, with unresolved D. Looked up from germline, CDR1 is LNHDA and CDR2 is SQIVND (reference sequence). The CDR3 is 12 residues long. The V end was cut by 7 bases, the J end by 3 bases, with 9 bases between. Here the CDR3 reads CASNSGYYGYTF. The DNA for the CDR3 is TGTGCCAGTAACTCGGGATACTATGGCTACACCTTC.

The chain employs TRBV30 and TRBJ1-3; D may be TRBD1 (6 bases). Trimming removed 8 bases at V and 4 bases at J, with 15 bases between. Germline V gene lookup returns CDR1 GTSNPN and CDR2 SVGIG (reference sequence). The CDR3 has 13 residues. The CDR3 region is CATQGMRGNTIYF. CDR3 in DNA: TGTGCCACCCAGGGGATGCGGGGAAACACCATATATTTT.

The V and J genes are TRBV3-1 (or the pseudogene TRBV3-2) and TRBJ1-5; D unclear. Trimming removed 1 base from V and 2 bases from J, with 6 bases in between. CDR1 and CDR2 from the germline V gene are LGHDT and YNNKEL (reference sequence). The CDR3 sequence is 14 residues long. The CDR3 protein is CASSQGLGNQPQHF. In DNA, the CDR3 is TGTGCCAGCAGCCAAGGGCTGGGCAATCAGCCCCAGCATTTT.

This clone was picked up a small number of times. The gene calls are TRBV4-3 and TRBJ2-5; a possible D gene is TRBD2 (5 bases). CDR3 length: 15 residues. Trimming took off 3 bases at V and 5 bases at J, with 16 bases between the two ends. Per the germline V gene, CDR1 is LGHNA and CDR2 is YSLEER. The CDR3 nucleotides read TGCGCCAGCAGCCACTTAACTAGTAGTTATGAGACCCAGTACTTC. Translated, it gives CASSHLTSSYETQYF.

The rearrangement links TRBV27 to TRBJ2-3, with TRBD2 identical over 8 bases. J lost 1 base, V lost 5 bases, and 8 bases had no gene match. Germline V CDR1 and CDR2: MNHEY, SMNVEV (reference sequence). The CDR3 has 16 amino acids. This CDR3 is CASSPWTGGGTDTQYF. The CDR3 nucleotides read TGTGCCAGCAGTCCGTGGACCGGGGGGGGCACAGATACGCAGTATTTT.

V gene TRBV5-1 combines with J gene TRBJ2-3; D ambiguous. V was trimmed by 2 bases and J by 0 bases, leaving 7 bases between them. CDR1 SGHRS and CDR2 YFSETQ come from the germline V gene. This CDR3 comprises 14 residues. CDR3 nucleotide sequence: TGCGCCAGCAGCTTCACATCTAGCACAGATACGCAGTATTTT. Amino acids: CASSFTSSTDTQYF.

The J gene is TRBJ1-1, the V gene TRBV5-1, with a tentative D call TRBD1 (5 bases). This CDR3 has 17 amino acids. Trimming took off 4 bases at V and 2 bases at J, with 21 bases between the two ends. Germline assignment: CDR1 SGHRS and CDR2 YFSETQ. Written as DNA, the CDR3 is TGCGCCAGCAGCGGGGGGGGAAGGGCCGATCTTAACACTGAAGCTTTCTTT. Amino acids: CASSGGGRADLNTEAFF.

The J gene is TRBJ1-4, the V gene TRBV28; 8 bases line up with TRBD1. Germline CDR1 and CDR2: MDHEN and SYDVKM. The CDR3 sequence is 15 residues long. V lost 6 bases to trimming and J lost 8 bases; unmatched junction nucleotides: 11. The CDR3, as DNA: TGTGCCAGCAGATGGACAGGGTTGTTTCGAGAAAAACTGTTTTTT. Amino acid sequence: CASRWTGLFREKLFF.

The chain couples TRBV5-4 to TRBJ2-3, with 8 bases fitting TRBD2. Unmatched junction bases numbered 5, after V lost 4 bases and J lost 1 base. Germline V lookup: CDR1 SGHNT, CDR2 YYREEE (reference sequence). The CDR3 spans 15 residues. Written as DNA, the CDR3 is TGTGCCAGCAGCCCACGGGGGGGCCGCACAGATACGCAGTATTTT. As protein: CASSPRGGRTDTQYF.

DNA for the CDR3: TGTGCCATCTCCGGGACTAGCGGGCCGAGCTCCTACGAGCAGTACTTC. Its protein is CAISGTSGPSSYEQYF. The chain uses TRBV10-3 and TRBJ2-7, with TRBD2 matching 12 bases. Germline trimming cut 8 bases from V and 0 bases from J; bases unmatched to any gene: 8. The CDR3 totals 16 residues. Germline V CDR1 and CDR2: ENHRY, SYGVKD.